These 8 T cell receptor beta chains were sequenced from one sample in a study of OX40 agonist ivuxolimab in advanced cancers. Assay: immunoSEQ multiplex PCR; the TCRdb copy retains only in-frame clones and omits some. The table has some 74,000 clones, 85% to 90% seen once. Sequences were derived from CD4+ or CD8+ T cells sorted from blood, sampled in a trial of the OX40 agonist ivuxolimab. The receptors originated from an adult with an advanced solid tumor such as melanoma, head and neck, liver or kidney cancer.

By frequency in the sample, this clone is medium-sized (0.01 to 0.1%). V is TRBV7-8 and J is TRBJ2-7; D unclear. The CDR3 extends over 15 amino acids. In germline, CDR1 is SGHVS, CDR2 FQNEAQ. V gave up 3 bases and J gave up 2 bases, with 14 bases separating them. The CDR3 DNA follows: TGTGCCAGCAGCTTGAGGCGAGACTTGGCCTACGAGCAGTACTTC. Protein product: CASSLRRDLAYEQYF. Together with reference TRBV7-8 and TRBJ2-7, the CDR3 gives the full variable domain: GAGVSQSPRYKVAKRGQDVALRCDPISGHVSLFWYQQALGQGPEFLTYFQNEAQLDKSGLPSDRFFAERPEGSVSTLKIQRTQQEDSAVYLCASSLRRDLAYEQYFGPGTRLTVT.

The chain carries TRBV18 and TRBJ1-5, with a possible D match to TRBD1 (5 bases). Germline CDR1 is KGHSH and CDR2 is LQKENI. V was clipped by 3 bases and J by 5 bases, with 14 bases between them. The CDR3 is made up of 15 amino acids. The CDR3 loop reads CASSPSRDGDQPQHF. The CDR3, as DNA: TGTGCCAGCTCACCTTCCCGGGACGGGGATCAGCCCCAGCATTTT.

V and J are TRBV6-6 and TRBJ1-5; weak D call: TRBD1 (6 bases). Per germline, CDR1 MNHNY and CDR2 SVGAGI (reference sequence). V dropped 5 bases and J dropped 4 bases, with 9 bases sitting between them. The CDR3 is made up of 13 amino acids. CDR3 coding DNA: TGTGCCAGCAGTCGGGACAAAAATCAGCCCCAGCATTTT. The encoded protein is CASSRDKNQPQHF.

This clone turned up a few times. V is TRBV28 and J is TRBJ2-1; 10 nucleotides match TRBD1. This CDR3 is built from 19 residues. Losses at the gene ends were 5 bases for V and 3 bases for J; bases not matched to a gene: 16. From germline, CDR1 is MDHEN and CDR2 SYDVKM. The CDR3 bases are TGTGCCAGCAGTCCGCTGGGGGGGGACGGGACAGGGGTCTACAATGAGCAGTTCTTC. It encodes CASSPLGGDGTGVYNEQFF.

The chain is built from TRBV30 and TRBJ2-2, with 12 bases lining up with TRBD1. V lost 5 bases, J lost 2 bases, and 12 bases stayed unmatched. The CDR3 contains 18 residues. Germline CDR1 reads GTSNPN; CDR2 reads SVGIG (reference sequence). In DNA form, the CDR3 reads TGTGCCTGGGTCGGTCCGGGACAGGGGGCTCGAAACACCGGGGAGCTGTTTTTT. This translates into CAWVGPGQGARNTGELFF.

The V and J genes are TRBV2 and TRBJ2-7; maybe TRBD1 (6 bases). The germline V gene encodes CDR1 SNHLY and CDR2 FYNNEI. V lost 1 base, J lost 6 bases, and 19 bases lay in between. The CDR3 is made up of 16 amino acids. CDR3 region: CASSEGGLGRGAEQYF. The DNA for the CDR3 is TGTGCCAGCAGTGAAGGGGGGTTGGGCAGGGGTGCCGAGCAGTACTTC.

The CDR3 loop is CASSQQGGTEAFF. CDR3 in DNA: TGTGCCAGCAGCCAACAGGGTGGCACTGAAGCTTTCTTT. The chain is built from TRBV5-4 and TRBJ1-1; perhaps TRBD1 as D (6 bases). The germline gives CDR1 SGHNT, CDR2 YYREEE (reference sequence). The V end lost 4 bases, the J end lost 4 bases, and 11 bases lay between the germline ends. This CDR3 comprises 13 residues.

The rearrangement joins TRBV18 to TRBJ1-3; 11 bases align to TRBD1. Germline CDR1 reads KGHSH; CDR2 reads LQKENI. The trim removed 3 bases at V and 4 bases at J, leaving 8 bases unmatched. The CDR3 extends over 17 amino acids. The CDR3 protein is CASSPLGQGANGNTIYF. The CDR3 DNA follows: TGTGCCAGCTCACCGCTCGGACAGGGGGCTAACGGAAACACCATATATTTT.